The clone carrying this T cell receptor beta chain appeared a few times. The target antigen is unknown. The data are from a study of shared clonotypes between healthy human individuals. General study results and limits: An expected dependence of interdonor clonotype sharing on sequencing depth was noted. Few donors limited the genetic and exposure-history diversity represented. Rarefaction gave evidence that sorted-subset sequencing remained incomplete despite large depth.

Terminally differentiated effector memory CD45RA+ cells were excluded from the naive CD8 cells, which were CD45RO-negative and positively selected for CCR7. The sorted-subset replicate PCRs were given around 200 ng DNA, which is tens of thousands of T cell genomes. Only in-frame clones appear in the TCRdb table, and some are missing; sequencing was by immunoSEQ multiplex PCR. The table has about 820,000 clones, 80% to 95% seen once. Germline V gene lookup returns CDR1 SGHDN and CDR2 FVKESK. The CDR3 length is 13 residues. V lost 3 bases and J lost 6, with 9 bases in between. This chain joins TRBV14 and TRBJ1-5, with D possibly matching TRBD1 (5 bases). The sequence was obtained from a man aged 30-40 years in good health. The sequenced sample consisted of naive CD8+ T cells sorted from blood. The CDR3 protein is CASSQYGGQPQHF. Here the CDR3 DNA reads TGTGCCAGCAGCCAGTACGGGGGTCAGCCCCAGCATTTT.